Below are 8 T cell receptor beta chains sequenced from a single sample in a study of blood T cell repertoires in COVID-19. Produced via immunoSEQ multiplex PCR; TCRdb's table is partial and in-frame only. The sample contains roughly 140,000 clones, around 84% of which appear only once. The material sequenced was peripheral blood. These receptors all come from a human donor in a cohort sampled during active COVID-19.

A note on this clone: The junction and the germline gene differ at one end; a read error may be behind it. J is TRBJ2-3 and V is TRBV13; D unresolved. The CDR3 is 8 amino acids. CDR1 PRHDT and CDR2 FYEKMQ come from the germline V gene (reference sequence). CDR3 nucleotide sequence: TGTGCCAGCAGCTTTCGGGATTTT. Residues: CASSFRDF.

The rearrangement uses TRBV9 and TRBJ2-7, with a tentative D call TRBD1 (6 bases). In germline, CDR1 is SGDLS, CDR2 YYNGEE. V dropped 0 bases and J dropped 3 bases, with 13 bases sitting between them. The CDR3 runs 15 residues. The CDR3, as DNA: TGTGCCAGCAGCGTAGGTCGGACAGCTTTCTACGAGCAGTACTTC. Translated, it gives CASSVGRTAFYEQYF.

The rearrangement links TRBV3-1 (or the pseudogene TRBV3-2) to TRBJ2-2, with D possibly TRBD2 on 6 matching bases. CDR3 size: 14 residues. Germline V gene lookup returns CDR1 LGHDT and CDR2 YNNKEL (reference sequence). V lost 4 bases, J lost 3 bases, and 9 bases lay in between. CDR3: CASSPGLHTGELFF. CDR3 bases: TGTGCCAGCAGCCCGGGACTTCACACCGGGGAGCTGTTTTTT.

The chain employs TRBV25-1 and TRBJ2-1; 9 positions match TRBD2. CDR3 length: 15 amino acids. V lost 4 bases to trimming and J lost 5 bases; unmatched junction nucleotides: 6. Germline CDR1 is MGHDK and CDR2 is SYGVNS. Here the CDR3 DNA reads TGTGCCAGCAGTGCAAGCGGGGGGTCAAACAATGAGCAGTTCTTC. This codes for CASSASGGSNNEQFF.

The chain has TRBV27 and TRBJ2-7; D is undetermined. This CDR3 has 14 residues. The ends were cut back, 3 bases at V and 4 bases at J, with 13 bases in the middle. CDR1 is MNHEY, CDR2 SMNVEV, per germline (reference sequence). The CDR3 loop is CASSFRASRYEQYF. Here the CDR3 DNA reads TGTGCCAGCAGTTTTCGCGCGTCCCGATACGAGCAGTACTTC.

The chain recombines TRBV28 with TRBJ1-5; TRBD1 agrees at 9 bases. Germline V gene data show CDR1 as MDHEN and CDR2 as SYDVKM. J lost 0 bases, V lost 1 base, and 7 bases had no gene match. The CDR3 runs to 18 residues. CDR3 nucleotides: TGTGCCAGCAGTTTATTTGCACAGGGGGCCCTTAGCAATCAGCCCCAGCATTTT. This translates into CASSLFAQGALSNQPQHF.

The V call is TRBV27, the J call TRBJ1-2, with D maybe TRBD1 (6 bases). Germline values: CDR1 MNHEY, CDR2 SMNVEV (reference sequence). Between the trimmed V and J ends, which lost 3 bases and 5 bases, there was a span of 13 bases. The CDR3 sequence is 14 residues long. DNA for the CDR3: TGTGCCAGCAGTTTCAATCAGGGGCGGTATGGCTACACCTTC. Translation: CASSFNQGRYGYTF.

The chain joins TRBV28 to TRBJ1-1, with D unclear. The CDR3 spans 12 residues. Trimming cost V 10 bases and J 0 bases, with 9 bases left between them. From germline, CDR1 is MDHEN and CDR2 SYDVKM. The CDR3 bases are TGTGCCACCGTACAGATGAACACTGAAGCTTTCTTT. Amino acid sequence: CATVQMNTEAFF.